This T cell receptor (beta chain) derives from a study of blood T cells in healthy people across ages. Looked up from germline, CDR1 is SEHNR and CDR2 is FQNEAQ (reference sequence). CDR3 length equals 14 residues. It was with a sample-barcoded 5' primer and a J-beta primer mix that a second PCR of roughly 7 to 12 cycles was run. TCRdb used MiXCR to reprocess the 5' RACE reads, holding one entry per CDR3 protein. The sample shows around 780,000 distinct CDR3 sequences, approximately 53% of them seen only once. This clonotype was obtained from a man aged 35 to 55 in good health. The chain has TRBV7-9 and TRBJ2-4; 7 bases are shared with TRBD1. The J call may be mistaken, given a closer DNA end match to TRBJ2-7. The sample consisted of blood. In DNA form, the CDR3 reads TGTGCCAGCAGTGGGGCAGGGGGAACCTACGAGCAGTACTTC. Protein: CASSGAGGTYEQYF.